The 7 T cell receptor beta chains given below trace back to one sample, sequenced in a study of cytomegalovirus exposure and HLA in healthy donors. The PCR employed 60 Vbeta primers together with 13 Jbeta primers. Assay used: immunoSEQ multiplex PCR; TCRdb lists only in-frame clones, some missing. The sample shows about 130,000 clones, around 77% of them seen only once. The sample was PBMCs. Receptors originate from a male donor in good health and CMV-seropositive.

The CDR3 coding sequence is TGTGCCAGCAGTTTCGGCGGGAGGCCCCAAGAGACCCAGTACTTC. Protein: CASSFGGRPQETQYF. The genes are TRBV28 and TRBJ2-5; TRBD2 aligns across 8 bases. The CDR3 spans 15 residues. V lost 3 bases, J lost 1 base, and 4 bases stayed unmatched. Germline V gives CDR1 MDHEN, CDR2 SYDVKM.

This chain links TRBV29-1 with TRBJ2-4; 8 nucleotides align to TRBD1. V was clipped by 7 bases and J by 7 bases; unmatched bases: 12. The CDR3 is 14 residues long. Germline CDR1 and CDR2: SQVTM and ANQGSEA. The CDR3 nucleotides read TGCAGCGCATCAAAGGACAGGGAGGACAACATTCAGTACTTC. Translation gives CSASKDREDNIQYF. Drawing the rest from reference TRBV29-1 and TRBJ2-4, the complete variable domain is SAVISQKPSRDICQRGTSLTIQCQVDSQVTMMFWYRQQPGQSLTLIATANQGSEATYESGFVIDKFPISRPNLTFSTLTVSNMSPEDSSIYLCSASKDREDNIQYFGAGTRLSVL.

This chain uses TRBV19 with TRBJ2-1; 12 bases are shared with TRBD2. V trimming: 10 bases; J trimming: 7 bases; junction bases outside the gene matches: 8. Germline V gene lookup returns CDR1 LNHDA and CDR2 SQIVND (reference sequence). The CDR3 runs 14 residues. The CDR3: CATASGRAWNEQFF. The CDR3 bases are TGTGCCACCGCTAGCGGGAGGGCCTGGAATGAGCAGTTCTTC.

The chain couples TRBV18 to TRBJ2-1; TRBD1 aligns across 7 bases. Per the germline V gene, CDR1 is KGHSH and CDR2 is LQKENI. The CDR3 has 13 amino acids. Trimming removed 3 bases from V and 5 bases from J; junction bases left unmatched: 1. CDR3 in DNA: TGTGCCAGCTCACCCGGACAGGACAATGAGCAGTTCTTC. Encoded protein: CASSPGQDNEQFF.

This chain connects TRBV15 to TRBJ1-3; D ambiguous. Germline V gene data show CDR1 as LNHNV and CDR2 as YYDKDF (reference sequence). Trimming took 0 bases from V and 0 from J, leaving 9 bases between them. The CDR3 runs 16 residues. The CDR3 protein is CATSRDRGSSGNTIYF. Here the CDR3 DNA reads TGTGCCACCAGCAGAGATCGTGGCAGCTCTGGAAACACCATATATTTT.

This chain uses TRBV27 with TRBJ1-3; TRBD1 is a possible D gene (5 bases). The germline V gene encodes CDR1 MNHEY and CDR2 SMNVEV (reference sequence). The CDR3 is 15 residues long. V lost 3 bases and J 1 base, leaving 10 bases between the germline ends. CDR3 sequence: CASSFTGYSGNTIYF. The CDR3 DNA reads TGTGCCAGCAGTTTTACAGGATATTCTGGAAACACCATATATTTT.

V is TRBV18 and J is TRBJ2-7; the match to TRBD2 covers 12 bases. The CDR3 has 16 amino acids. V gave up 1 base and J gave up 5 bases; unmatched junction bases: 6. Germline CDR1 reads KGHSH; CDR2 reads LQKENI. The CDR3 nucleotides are TGTGCCAGCTCACCACGACTAGCGGGAGATTCGGACGAGCAGTACTTC. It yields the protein CASSPRLAGDSDEQYF.